This T cell receptor beta chain was profiled in a study of T cell repertoires in cytomegalovirus infection. In the study overall: The authors used CMV epitopes that were HLA-C-restricted (recently identified) and HLA-B-restricted (well studied). Indications came from public TCR beta signatures; they pointed to CMV infection and to a matching HLA type. General observations from the study: The ex vivo response was dominated by HLA-C-restricted CMV-specific TCR beta clonotypes.

TCRdb reprocessed the reads with MiXCR, giving one entry per CDR3 protein. The sample carries about 100,000 distinct CDR3 sequences, 25% to 30% recorded once. This clonotype was seen many times. The antigen is unknown. V lost 5 bases, J lost 4 bases, and 2 bases lay in between. Germline V lookup: CDR1 MNHNS, CDR2 SASEGT. The CDR3 is 10 amino acids. The V gene is TRBV6-1, the J gene TRBJ1-2; D is unresolved. The receptor was derived from a human donor in good health (CMV status not recorded). Some clones in this sample may be carry-over from other donors' samples. Sequencing was performed on CD8+ T cells from cultured PBMCs, taken from culture after CMV antigen stimulation. The CDR3 loop is CASSFYGYTF. The CDR3 DNA is TGTGCCAGCAGTTTCTATGGCTACACCTTC.